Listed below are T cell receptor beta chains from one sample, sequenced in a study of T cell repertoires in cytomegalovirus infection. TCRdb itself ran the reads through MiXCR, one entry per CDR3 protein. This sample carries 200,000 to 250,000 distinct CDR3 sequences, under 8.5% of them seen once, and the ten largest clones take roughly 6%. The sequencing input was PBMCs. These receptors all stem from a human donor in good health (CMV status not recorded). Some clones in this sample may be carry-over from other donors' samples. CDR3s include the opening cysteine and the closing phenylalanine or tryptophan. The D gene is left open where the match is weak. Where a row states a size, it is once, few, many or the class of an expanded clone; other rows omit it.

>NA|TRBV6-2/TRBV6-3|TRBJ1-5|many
CASTTDTNQPQHF
TGTGCCAGCACTACGGATACCAATCAGCCCCAGCATTTT
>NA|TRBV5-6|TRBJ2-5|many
CASSPTEPQETQYF
TGTGCCAGCAGCCCAACAGAGCCCCAAGAGACCCAGTACTTC
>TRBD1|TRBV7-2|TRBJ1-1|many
CASRVPGQGANTEAFF
TGTGCCAGCAGAGTCCCGGGACAGGGGGCGAACACTGAAGCTTTCTTT
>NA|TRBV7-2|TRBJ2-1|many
CASSLSPGRIGEQFF
TGTGCCAGCAGCTTGTCGCCAGGCAGGATTGGTGAGCAGTTCTTC
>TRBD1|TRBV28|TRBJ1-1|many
CASSPTWTGRVTEAFF
TGTGCCAGCAGTCCGACCTGGACAGGGAGGGTCACTGAAGCTTTCTTT
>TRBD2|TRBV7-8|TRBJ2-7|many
CASSLVGSGGASYEQYF
TGTGCCAGCAGCTTAGTCGGTAGCGGGGGGGCCTCCTACGAGCAGTACTTC
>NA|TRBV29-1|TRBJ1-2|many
CSVEASNYGYTF
TGCAGCGTTGAAGCCTCTAACTATGGCTACACCTTC
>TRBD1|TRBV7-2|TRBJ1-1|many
CASSLFGTANTEAFF
TGTGCCAGCAGCTTATTTGGGACAGCGAACACTGAAGCTTTCTTT
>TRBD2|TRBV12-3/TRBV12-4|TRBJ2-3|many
CASRPLAGGPSSTDTQYF
TGTGCCAGCAGGCCACTAGCGGGGGGCCCGTCTAGCACAGATACGCAGTATTTT
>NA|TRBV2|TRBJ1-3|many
CASSASSGNTIYF
TGTGCCAGCAGTGCAAGCTCTGGAAACACCATATATTTT
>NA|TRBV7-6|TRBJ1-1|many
CASSPQKLNTEAFF
TGTGCCAGCAGCCCCCAAAAATTGAACACTGAAGCTTTCTTT
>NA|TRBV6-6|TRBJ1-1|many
CASSPGENTEAFF
TGTGCCAGCAGTCCGGGCGAGAACACTGAAGCTTTCTTT
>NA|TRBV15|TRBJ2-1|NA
CATSRGLYNEQFF
TGTGCCACCAGCAGAGGCCTCTACAATGAGCAGTTCTTC
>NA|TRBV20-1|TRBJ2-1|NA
CSARDPTGGRGEQFF
TGCAGTGCTAGAGATCCGACGGGGGGCCGGGGTGAGCAGTTCTTC
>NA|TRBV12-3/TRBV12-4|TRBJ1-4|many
CASSLGGLGEKLFF
TGTGCCAGCAGTTTAGGGGGTCTTGGCGAAAAACTGTTTTTT
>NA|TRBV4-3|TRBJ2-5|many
CASSQDNPRAQETQYF
TGCGCCAGCAGCCAAGACAACCCCCGTGCGCAAGAGACCCAGTACTTC
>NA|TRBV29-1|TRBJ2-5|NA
CSVDPGQETQYF
TGCAGCGTTGATCCAGGGCAAGAGACCCAGTACTTC
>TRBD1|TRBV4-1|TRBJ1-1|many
CASSQIPGQGISEAFF
TGCGCCAGCAGCCAGATACCGGGACAGGGGATCTCTGAAGCTTTCTTT
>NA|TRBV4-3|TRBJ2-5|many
CASSQDQVRGETQYF
TGCGCCAGCAGCCAAGATCAGGTCAGGGGCGAGACCCAGTACTTC
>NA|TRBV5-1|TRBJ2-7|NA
CASSPMGDEQYF
TGCGCCAGCAGCCCGATGGGTGACGAGCAGTACTTC
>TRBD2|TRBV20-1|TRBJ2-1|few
CSARGGGGANPYYNEQFF
TGCAGTGCTAGAGGTGGCGGGGGGGCGAACCCCTACTACAATGAGCAGTTCTTC
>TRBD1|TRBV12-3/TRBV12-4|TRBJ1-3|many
CASSPRQGGNTIYF
TGTGCCAGCAGTCCCCGACAGGGAGGAAACACCATATATTTT
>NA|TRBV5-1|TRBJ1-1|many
CASSLGDRPNTEAFF
TGCGCCAGCAGCTTGGGTGACAGACCGAACACTGAAGCTTTCTTT
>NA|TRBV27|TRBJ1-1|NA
CASSLTQGYGAEAFF
TGTGCCAGCAGTTTAACTCAGGGATACGGCGCTGAAGCTTTCTTT
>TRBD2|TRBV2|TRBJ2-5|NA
CASMERGGSGQETQYF
TGTGCCAGCATGGAGCGGGGGGGCTCGGGGCAAGAGACCCAGTACTTC
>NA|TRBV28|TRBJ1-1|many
CALRQGNLENTEAFF
TGTGCCCTGAGGCAGGGGAATTTGGAGAACACTGAAGCTTTCTTT
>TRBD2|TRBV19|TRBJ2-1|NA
CASSALTRLAGGPGSSYNEQFF
TGTGCCAGTAGTGCCTTGACCCGACTAGCGGGAGGGCCGGGTAGCTCCTACAATGAGCAGTTCTTC
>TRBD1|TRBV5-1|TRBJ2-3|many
CASSIGQGADTQYF
TGCGCCAGCAGCATCGGACAGGGGGCAGATACGCAGTATTTT
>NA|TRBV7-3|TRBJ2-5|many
CASSLKTGFKETQYF
TGTGCCAGCAGCCTGAAAACGGGATTCAAAGAGACCCAGTACTTC
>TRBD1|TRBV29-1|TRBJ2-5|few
CSVKGAGETQYF
TGCAGCGTGAAGGGGGCAGGGGAGACCCAGTACTTC
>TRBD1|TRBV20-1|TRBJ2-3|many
CSARDPLRDSQYF
TGCAGTGCTAGAGATCCACTCCGGGACAGCCAGTATTTT
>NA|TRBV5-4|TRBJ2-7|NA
CASSRDGQHYEQYF
TGTGCCAGCAGCAGAGACGGACAGCACTACGAGCAGTACTTC
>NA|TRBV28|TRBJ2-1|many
CASTVGTSDEQFF
TGTGCCAGCACCGTAGGGACATCGGATGAGCAGTTCTTC
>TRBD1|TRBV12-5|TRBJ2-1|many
CASGIYWTGYNEQFF
TGTGCTAGCGGCATCTATTGGACAGGCTACAATGAGCAGTTCTTC
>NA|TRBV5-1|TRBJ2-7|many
CASSLARGDADEQYF
TGCGCCAGCAGCTTAGCCCGGGGAGATGCGGACGAGCAGTACTTC
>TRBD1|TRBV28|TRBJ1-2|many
CASSLNPGTGSRGYTF
TGTGCCAGCAGCCTCAACCCCGGGACAGGGAGCCGTGGCTACACCTTC
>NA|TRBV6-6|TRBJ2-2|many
CASSRLGSGELFF
TGTGCCAGCAGTCGATTGGGGAGCGGGGAGCTGTTTTTT
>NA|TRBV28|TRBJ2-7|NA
CASTPGGSREQYF
TGTGCCAGCACCCCTGGAGGGTCTCGCGAGCAGTACTTC
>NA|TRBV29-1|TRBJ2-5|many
CSVAKSAMETQYF
TGCAGCGTTGCTAAGTCCGCCATGGAGACCCAGTACTTC
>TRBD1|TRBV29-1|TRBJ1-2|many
CSVQQGARGYTF
TGCAGCGTCCAACAGGGGGCGCGTGGCTACACCTTC
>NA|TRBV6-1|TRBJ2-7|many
CASSPNPGHHYEQYF
TGTGCCAGCAGTCCGAACCCGGGACACCACTACGAGCAGTACTTC
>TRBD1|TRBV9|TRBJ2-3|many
CASSVGQGWTDTQYF
TGTGCCAGCAGCGTAGGACAGGGTTGGACAGATACGCAGTATTTT
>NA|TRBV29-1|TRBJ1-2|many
CSVEIPWRTNYGYTF
TGCAGCGTTGAAATTCCCTGGCGGACTAACTATGGCTACACCTTC
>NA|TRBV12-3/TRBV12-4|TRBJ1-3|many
CASSTRASGNTIYF
TGTGCCAGCAGCACCAGGGCCTCCGGGAACACCATATATTTT
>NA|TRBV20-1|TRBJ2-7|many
CSARASKNYEQYF
TGCAGTGCTCGCGCGTCGAAAAACTACGAGCAGTACTTC
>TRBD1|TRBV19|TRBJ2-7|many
CASSNGDRGYEQYF
TGTGCCAGTAGTAACGGGGACAGGGGATACGAGCAGTACTTC
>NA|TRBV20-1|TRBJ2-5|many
CSAPPGHSQETQYF
TGCAGTGCTCCCCCGGGACACAGCCAAGAGACCCAGTACTTC
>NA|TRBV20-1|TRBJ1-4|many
CSAFQGTEKLFF
TGCAGTGCTTTCCAGGGTACTGAAAAACTGTTTTTT
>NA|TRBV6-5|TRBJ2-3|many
CASSYGMPSTDTQYF
TGTGCCAGCAGTTACGGGATGCCAAGCACAGATACGCAGTATTTT
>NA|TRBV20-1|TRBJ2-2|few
CSARDRRGSGELFF
TGCAGTGCTAGAGATCGTCGGGGTTCCGGGGAGCTGTTTTTT
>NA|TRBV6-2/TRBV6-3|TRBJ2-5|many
CASSYRGGSGRETQYF
TGTGCCAGCAGTTACCGAGGGGGATCGGGCCGAGAGACCCAGTACTTC
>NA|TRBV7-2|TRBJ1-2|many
CASTLDRNYGYTF
TGTGCCAGCACCTTAGATAGGAACTATGGCTACACCTTC
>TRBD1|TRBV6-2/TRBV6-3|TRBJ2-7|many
CASSQPSGQGASYEQYF
TGTGCCAGCAGTCAACCTTCCGGACAGGGGGCTTCCTACGAGCAGTACTTC
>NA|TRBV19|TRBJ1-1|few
CASSIIRTAGGTNTEAFF
TGTGCCAGTAGTATAATTAGGACCGCAGGAGGGACGAACACTGAAGCTTTCTTT
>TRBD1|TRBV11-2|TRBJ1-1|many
CASSPYRGGDAFF
TGTGCCAGCAGCCCTTACAGGGGAGGCGACGCTTTCTTT
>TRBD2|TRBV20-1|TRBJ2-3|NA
CSCSGGHSSTDTQYF
TGCAGTTGCAGCGGGGGCCATTCTAGCACAGATACGCAGTATTTT
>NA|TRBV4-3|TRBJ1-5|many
CASSQDGKQPQHF
TGCGCCAGCAGCCAAGATGGGAAACAGCCCCAGCATTTT